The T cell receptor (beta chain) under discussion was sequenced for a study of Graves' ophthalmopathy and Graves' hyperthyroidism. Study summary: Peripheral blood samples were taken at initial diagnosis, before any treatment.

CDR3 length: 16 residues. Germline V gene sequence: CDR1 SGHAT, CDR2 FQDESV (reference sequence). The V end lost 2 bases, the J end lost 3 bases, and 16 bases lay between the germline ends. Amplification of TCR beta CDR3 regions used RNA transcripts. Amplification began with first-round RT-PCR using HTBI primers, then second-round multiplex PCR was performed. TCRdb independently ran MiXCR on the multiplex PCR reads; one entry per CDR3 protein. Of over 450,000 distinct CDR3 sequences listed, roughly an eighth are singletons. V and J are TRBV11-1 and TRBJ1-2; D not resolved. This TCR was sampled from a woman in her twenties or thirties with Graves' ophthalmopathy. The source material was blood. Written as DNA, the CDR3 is TGTGCCAGCAGCTTAAGTGACTCAGACCTTTACTATGGCTACACCTTC. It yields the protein CASSLSDSDLYYGYTF.